This entry concerns a single T cell receptor beta chain. Antigen specificity is unknown. CD45RO-CCR7+CD27+CD95- was the phenotype of naive CD8+ T cells. The CDR3 has 14 amino acids. The germline gives CDR1 SQVTM, CDR2 ANQGSEA. TRB cDNA was prepared as libraries by UMI-labeled 5' RACE. TCRdb derives one entry per CDR3 protein from the 5' RACE reads, leaving out DNA. The sample table includes some 49,000 distinct CDR3 sequences. The record originates from a study of CXCR3-negative and CXCR3-positive naive CD8 T cells. Study-wide points: Naive CXCR3-positive cells had TRB CDR3s more hydrophobic than those of CXCR3-negative naive cells.

The sequenced sample was naive CXCR3- CD8+ T cells from blood. The subset: CD45RO-CCR7+CD27+CD95- naive CD8+ T cells lacking CXCR3 (TNR3-). The origin of this receptor is a human donor in good health. Some clones in this sample may be carry-over from other donors' samples. V gene TRBV29-1 combines with J gene TRBJ1-4; TCRdb returns TRBD1, unconfirmable since there is no DNA. This chain's CDR3 is CSVVLTGGVEKLFF.